This TCR beta chain came from a study of blood T cell repertoires in COVID-19. About the research overall: T cells, B-cell-depleted T cells, or PBMCs supplied cDNA or gDNA.

The V end was cut by 0 bases, the J end by 0 bases, with 9 bases between. Germline V gives CDR1 GTSNPN, CDR2 SVGIG (reference sequence). The length of the CDR3 is 15 residues. Some clones are missing from TCRdb's copy, which holds only in-frame ones; the method was immunoSEQ multiplex PCR. The sample holds 470,000 or so clones, roughly 91% seen once. V is TRBV30 and J is TRBJ1-3; the D is unclear. This clonotype originated in a woman aged 25 to 39 with acute or convalescent COVID-19. Sequencing was carried out using peripheral blood. CDR3 residues: CAWSVSTRSGNTIYF. CDR3 nucleotides: TGTGCCTGGAGTGTAAGCACCCGCTCTGGAAACACCATATATTTT.